These 18 T cell receptor beta chains were all obtained from the same sample, sequenced in a study of blood T cell repertoires in COVID-19. Sequencing was performed with immunoSEQ multiplex PCR; in TCRdb, only in-frame clones are kept and a portion is missing. Counted here are more than 300,000 clones, roughly nine tenths occurring once; the ten biggest clones make up roughly 0.9%. Specimen: PBMCs or T cells enriched from blood (not recorded which). Receptors originate from a woman aged 40 to 55 who had been exposed to COVID-19.

The chain joins TRBV5-6 to TRBJ1-1; possible D gene TRBD1, 6 bases. The CDR3 is 13 residues long. V lost 6 bases to trimming and J lost 7 bases, with 16 bases between them. Germline values: CDR1 SGHDT, CDR2 YYEEEE. The CDR3 DNA is TGTGCCAGCACCCGTGGGGGCGTCGGTGAAGCTTTCTTT. This codes for CASTRGGVGEAFF.

The chain carries TRBV5-1 and TRBJ2-7; TRBD1 aligns across 8 bases. The CDR3 loop spans 14 amino acids. Germline V lookup: CDR1 SGHRS, CDR2 YFSETQ. V lost 0 bases, J lost 6 bases, and 5 bases stayed unmatched. The CDR3 region is CASSLASGTGEQYF. CDR3 bases: TGCGCCAGCAGCTTGGCATCAGGGACAGGCGAGCAGTACTTC.

Worth noting for this clone: The sample holds other DNA sequences that translate to the same CDR3. The CDR3 sequence is CASSESTSGLYNEQFF. CDR3 nucleotide sequence: TGCGCCAGCAGTGAGTCGACTAGCGGTCTCTACAATGAGCAGTTCTTC. V gene TRBV10-1 combines with J gene TRBJ2-1; the match to TRBD2 covers 9 bases. This CDR3 contains 16 residues. The V segment lost 0 bases and the J segment 3 bases; nucleotides outside the gene matches: 3. Germline values: CDR1 WNHNN, CDR2 SYGVQD (reference sequence).

The rearrangement links TRBV24-1 to TRBJ2-1; 10 nucleotides agree with TRBD2. This CDR3 comprises 12 residues. Germline CDR1 KGHDR, CDR2 SFDVKD. J was trimmed by 13 bases and V by 6 bases; bases with no gene match: 5. CDR3 residues: CATSLAGALQFF. The CDR3 DNA follows: TGTGCCACCAGTCTAGCGGGAGCATTACAGTTCTTC.

This sequence joins TRBV7-3 and TRBJ2-2; tentatively, D is TRBD1 (6 bases). This CDR3 has 17 residues. V lost 1 base and J lost 4, with 16 bases in between. CDR1 SGHTA and CDR2 FQGTGA come from the germline V gene. The DNA for the CDR3 is TGTGCCAGCAGCTTAAGAGGCTGGGGGCTGGGCACCGGGGAGCTGTTTTTT. This translates into CASSLRGWGLGTGELFF.

V and J are TRBV5-1 and TRBJ1-2, with D perhaps TRBD1 (6 bases). Germline CDR1 and CDR2: SGHRS and YFSETQ. The CDR3 consists of 14 residues. Trimming removed 2 bases from V and 5 bases from J, with 13 bases in between. The CDR3 spells CASSLQGFEYGYTF. CDR3 in DNA: TGCGCCAGCAGCTTACAGGGATTTGAGTATGGCTACACCTTC. The full variable domain, rest sourced from reference TRBV5-1 and TRBJ1-2, is KAGVTQTPRYLIKTRGQQVTLSCSPISGHRSVSWYQQTPGQGLQFLFEYFSETQRNKGNFPGRFSGRQFSNSRSEMNVSTLELGDSALYLCASSLQGFEYGYTFGSGTRLTVV.

In its sample, this clone was seen once. The chain joins TRBV19 to TRBJ1-6; 7 nucleotides line up with TRBD1. Unmatched junction bases numbered 11, after V lost 7 bases and J lost 8 bases. Germline loops: CDR1 LNHDA, CDR2 SQIVND (reference sequence). The CDR3 extends over 15 amino acids. Here the CDR3 reads CASTQQGTADSPLHF. The DNA of the CDR3 is TGTGCCAGTACCCAGCAAGGGACAGCAGATTCACCCCTCCACTTT.

This rearrangement joins TRBV5-1 to TRBJ2-7, with 7 bases aligning to TRBD1. CDR1 and CDR2 (germline): SGHRS, YFSETQ. The CDR3 has 14 residues. Trimming took 2 bases from V and 2 from J; bases not matched to a gene: 4. In DNA, the CDR3 is TGCGCCAGCAGCTTTCAGGGGGACCCCTACGAGCAGTACTTC. Translation: CASSFQGDPYEQYF.

V is TRBV25-1 and J is TRBJ2-1; 7 nucleotides align to TRBD1. The trim removed 3 bases at V and 12 bases at J, leaving 17 bases unmatched. The V gene's germline CDR1 is MGHDK and CDR2 SYGVNS. CDR3 length: 16 amino acids. The CDR3 here is CASSETGNPLTRTQFF. CDR3 bases: TGTGCCAGCAGTGAGACAGGGAACCCCTTGACGAGGACGCAGTTCTTC.

The chain joins TRBV12-3 or TRBV12-4 to TRBJ1-2, with 7 bases matching TRBD1. The CDR3 has 13 residues. With 6 bases clipped from V and 7 bases from J, the junction kept 8 bases outside the gene matches. This CDR3 is CASSPIGTVGYTF. CDR3 nucleotide sequence: TGTGCCAGCAGCCCTATAGGGACAGTTGGCTACACCTTC.

The chain couples TRBV11-3 to TRBJ2-3, with 7 bases fitting TRBD2. The V segment lost 5 bases and the J segment 0 bases; nucleotides outside the gene matches: 5. This CDR3 has 15 amino acids. The germline CDR1 and CDR2 sequences are SGHNT and YENEEA. CDR3: CASSPSGSSTDTQYF. DNA of the CDR3: TGTGCCAGCAGCCCTAGCGGATCTAGCACAGATACGCAGTATTTT.

This clone came up once. The chain has TRBV19 and TRBJ1-2; 9 bases map to TRBD1. Germline V gene sequence: CDR1 LNHDA, CDR2 SQIVND (reference sequence). This CDR3 contains 13 residues. V lost 7 bases to trimming and J lost 6 bases; unmatched junction nucleotides: 6. Here the CDR3 DNA reads TGTGCCAGTACTTTGGGACAGGGAGATGGCTACACCTTC. Protein: CASTLGQGDGYTF.

The CDR3 DNA is TGCAGTGCTAGTGTGCTAGCGGGGACAGATACGCAGTATTTT. Translated, it gives CSASVLAGTDTQYF. The rearrangement joins TRBV20-1 to TRBJ2-3, with 9 bases fitting TRBD2. Looked up from germline, CDR1 is DFQATT and CDR2 is SNEGSKA (reference sequence). CDR3 size: 14 residues. The J segment lost 3 bases and the V segment lost 3 bases, leaving 4 bases of the junction unmatched.

The genes are TRBV19 and TRBJ2-1; 7 bases are shared with TRBD2. Germline-derived CDR1 and CDR2 are LNHDA and SQIVND (reference sequence). The V gene end was trimmed by 3 bases and the J gene end by 0 bases; junction bases not matched to a gene: 8. The CDR3 length is 17 residues. CDR3 sequence (DNA): TGTGCCAGTAGTATTCTAACGGGAGGCATCTCCTACAATGAGCAGTTCTTC. Translating it yields CASSILTGGISYNEQFF.

The chain is built from TRBV6-5 and TRBJ1-1, with a tentative D call TRBD1 (5 bases). The germline V gene encodes CDR1 MNHEY and CDR2 SVGAGI. V lost 6 bases, J lost 3 bases, and 11 bases lay in between. The CDR3 runs to 13 residues. CDR3: CASRPGGYTEAFF. The CDR3, as DNA: TGTGCCAGCAGGCCCGGGGGATACACTGAAGCTTTCTTT.

The chain has TRBV7-3 and TRBJ2-2, with 7 positions matching TRBD1. Per germline, CDR1 SGHTA and CDR2 FQGTGA. The CDR3 has 14 residues. After removal of 5 bases from V and 1 base from J, the junction contained 1 base not matched to a gene. CDR3: CASSDRVNTGELFF. The CDR3 nucleotides are TGTGCCAGCAGCGACAGGGTGAACACCGGGGAGCTGTTTTTT.

The rearrangement links TRBV7-9 to TRBJ1-6; 8 bases line up with TRBD1. V lost 5 bases, J lost 7 bases, and 7 bases stayed unmatched. The CDR3 totals 15 residues. The germline CDR1 and CDR2 sequences are SEHNR and FQNEAQ (reference sequence). CDR3 sequence reads: CASSLQGVSNSPLHF. Written as DNA, the CDR3 is TGTGCCAGCAGCCTACAGGGGGTATCCAATTCACCCCTCCACTTT.

The CDR3 is CASSKGKDSNTEAFF. CDR3 bases: TGTGCCAGCAGCAAAGGAAAGGACTCGAACACTGAAGCTTTCTTT. The chain carries TRBV21-1 and TRBJ1-1. TRBV21-1 is labeled a pseudogene. This CDR3 comprises 15 residues.